A selection of T cell receptor beta chains follows, all from one sample in a study of blood T cell repertoires in COVID-19. The protocol was immunoSEQ multiplex PCR, while the TCRdb copy is restricted to in-frame clones and leaves out a portion. The sample has 55,000 to 65,000 clones; approximately 82% are singletons. The sequenced material came from peripheral blood. The receptor set was obtained from an older woman with acute or convalescent COVID-19. CDR3s include the opening cysteine and the closing phenylalanine or tryptophan. A D gene is named only where the DNA matches it firmly. A row's size may be missing; if present it is once, few, many or a size class.

clone_size | j_call | d_call | v_call | cdr3_nt | cdr3_aa
. | TRBJ2-5 | . | TRBV14 | TGTGCCAGCAGCCATTATCACACCGGGGAGACCCAGTACTTC | CASSHYHTGETQYF
. | TRBJ2-3 | TRBD1 | TRBV7-9 | TGTGCCAGCAGACCTGACAGGGGTGATACGCAGTATTTT | CASRPDRGDTQYF
. | TRBJ1-1 | . | TRBV19 | TGTGCCAGTAGTATACGGGGATCTGAAGCTTTCTTT | CASSIRGSEAFF
few | TRBJ2-6 | TRBD1 | TRBV30 | TGTGCCTTCCGGGACAGGGGGCGTTCTGGGGCCAACGTCCTGACTTTC | CAFRDRGRSGANVLTF
. | TRBJ2-2 | TRBD1 | TRBV6-5 | TGTGCCAGCAGCTTCACAGGGGTTGGGACCGGGGAGCTGTTTTTT | CASSFTGVGTGELFF
. | TRBJ1-1 | TRBD1 | TRBV11-3 | TGTGCCAGCAGCCCAGACAGGGGCGCTGAAGCTTTCTTT | CASSPDRGAEAFF
. | TRBJ2-1 | TRBD2 | TRBV9 | TGTGCCAGCAGCGTAGAGATCGACCACGGGGGGATAGTCAATGAGCAGTTCTTC | CASSVEIDHGGIVNEQFF
. | TRBJ1-2 | TRBD1 | TRBV19 | TGTGCCAGTACGGACAGGCCGAGGGGTGGCTACACCTTC | CASTDRPRGGYTF
. | TRBJ2-5 | . | TRBV4-1 | TGCGCCAGCAGCGCGACACAGCAAGAGACCCAGTACTTC | CASSATQQETQYF
. | TRBJ2-2 | . | TRBV9 | TGTGCCAGCAGCGTAGCTCCGGGAACCGGGGAGCTGTTTTTT | CASSVAPGTGELFF
. | TRBJ1-2 | . | TRBV4-1 | TGCGCCAGCAGCCAAGATCCCGAAAGTAACTATGGTTACACCTTC | CASSQDPESNYGYTF
. | TRBJ1-6 | TRBD1 | TRBV19 | TGTGCCAGTAGCAACAGGGGAAACTCACCCCTCCACTTT | CASSNRGNSPLHF
few | TRBJ2-2 | . | TRBV11-1 | TGTGCCAGCAGCTTAGAACTGCCGAACACCGGGGAGCTGTTTTTT | CASSLELPNTGELFF
. | TRBJ1-1 | TRBD1 | TRBV5-4 | TGTGCCAGCAGCCCGGGACAGGGGGTTGGCACTGAAGCTTTCTTT | CASSPGQGVGTEAFF
. | TRBJ2-3 | . | TRBV7-8 | TGTGCCAGCAGCCTAGGTCGGGGGTGGGAGGGCACAGATACGCAGTATTTT | CASSLGRGWEGTDTQYF
few | TRBJ1-1 | . | TRBV11-2 | TGTGCCAGCAGCTTAGAACCGGGTACTGAAGCTTTCTTT | CASSLEPGTEAFF
. | TRBJ2-2 | . | TRBV5-1 | TGCGCCAGCAGCTTGGATCCAGGGAACACCGGGGAGCTGTTTTTT | CASSLDPGNTGELFF
. | TRBJ1-2 | . | TRBV10-3 | TGTGCCATCAGTGAGCCGATAAAGGACAGCCGTCAGGGCTACACCTTC | CAISEPIKDSRQGYTF
. | TRBJ2-3 | TRBD2 | TRBV6-5 | TGTGCCAGCTGGGGGGGGATCCGTCCAGATACGCAGTATTTT | CASWGGIRPDTQYF
. | TRBJ2-5 | . | TRBV19 | TGTGCCAGTAGTATGACGGGGGGCATAATGTACTTC | CASSMTGGIMYF
few | TRBJ1-1 | . | TRBV14 | TGTGCCAGCAGCCAAGATCGAGGAGTAATGGGTGAAGCTTTCTTT | CASSQDRGVMGEAFF
. | TRBJ2-5 | TRBD2 | TRBV2 | TGTGCCAGCAGTGATGTGGGACTAGCGGGAGAGACCCAGTACTTC | CASSDVGLAGETQYF
. | TRBJ2-5 | . | TRBV19 | TGTGCCAGTAGTACCCCGGACAGAACTCAAGAGACCCAGTACTTC | CASSTPDRTQETQYF
. | TRBJ1-4 | . | TRBV25-1 | TGTGCCAGCAGTGACCTCGGGGGGGCTGACAATGAAAAACTGTTTTTT | CASSDLGGADNEKLFF
. | TRBJ2-1 | TRBD1 | TRBV19 | TGTGCCAGTAGCCCACAGGGGCTTAGCTCCTACAATGAGCAGTTCTTC | CASSPQGLSSYNEQFF
. | TRBJ2-3 | . | TRBV5-6 | TGTGCCAGCAGCTTTCAGGGTCCGGATACGCAGTATTTT | CASSFQGPDTQYF
few | TRBJ2-3 | TRBD2 | TRBV11-2 | TGTGCCAGCAGCTTAGAAGCGGGGGGGCCGAATACGCAGTATTTT | CASSLEAGGPNTQYF
. | TRBJ2-5 | . | TRBV12-3/TRBV12-4 | TGTGCCAGCAGTTTTCGGGAGACCCAGTACTTC | CASSFRETQYF
. | TRBJ2-5 | TRBD2 | TRBV9 | TGTGCCAGCAGCGTTGGAGCGGGGGGGCTGGTAGAGACCCAGTACTTC | CASSVGAGGLVETQYF
. | TRBJ2-3 | . | TRBV5-1 | TGCGCCAGCAGCTTGGCCCGGGGGAGTAGCACAGATACGCAGTATTTT | CASSLARGSSTDTQYF
. | TRBJ1-1 | TRBD1 | TRBV10-3 | TGTGCCATCAGTGAGCTACCAGGGGGCGCGAACACTGAAGCTTTCTTT | CAISELPGGANTEAFF
. | TRBJ2-3 | . | TRBV19 | TGTGCCAGTAGTACCCAAGCAAGCAATACGCAGTATTTT | CASSTQASNTQYF
. | TRBJ1-1 | TRBD1 | TRBV9 | TGTGCCAGCAGCGAATCAATTATAACCGGGACAGGGGGCCGCACTGAAGCTTTCTTT | CASSESIITGTGGRTEAFF
. | TRBJ2-5 | TRBD2 | TRBV5-1 | TGCGCCAGCAGCTTCGGCCTCGGCGGGGGGTACCAAGAGACCCAGTACTTC | CASSFGLGGGYQETQYF
once | TRBJ1-2 | . | TRBV7-3 | TGTGCCAGCAGCTTAATTAATGTTAGGGGTCAGGGTAAGAACTATGGCTACACCTTC | CASSLINVRGQGKNYGYTF
once | TRBJ1-3 | TRBD1 | TRBV5-6 | TGTGCCAGCAGCAAGACAGGGCCCTCTGGAAACACCATATATTTT | CASSKTGPSGNTIYF
. | TRBJ2-7 | TRBD1 | TRBV4-1 | TGCGCCAGCAGGGGACAGGGGTTTAACGAGCAGTACTTC | CASRGQGFNEQYF
. | TRBJ1-6 | . | TRBV12-3/TRBV12-4 | TGTGCCAGCAGTCGGACTCTTAATTCACCCCTCCACTTT | CASSRTLNSPLHF
once | TRBJ1-1 | TRBD1 | TRBV6-6 | TGTGCCAGCAGTCCAGGGACAGGGGGGGGAACTGAAGCTTTCTTT | CASSPGTGGGTEAFF
. | TRBJ1-1 | TRBD1 | TRBV27 | TGTGCCAGCAGTTTATGGGGACAGGGGCCCTTGAACACTGAAGCTTTCTTT | CASSLWGQGPLNTEAFF
. | TRBJ1-3 | TRBD1 | TRBV19 | TGTGCCAGTAGTAGCGGGACAGCTGGAAACACCATATATTTT | CASSSGTAGNTIYF
. | TRBJ2-7 | TRBD2 | TRBV27 | TGTGCCAGCAGTCCGTTAGGACTAGCGGGGACTTACGAGCAGTACTTC | CASSPLGLAGTYEQYF